This T cell receptor (beta chain) was found in a study of OX40 agonist ivuxolimab in advanced cancers. The wider study: People in dose escalation had one of these cancers: hepatocellular carcinoma, melanoma, renal cell or head and neck cancer. Partial responses were observed in three patients, of whom one had hepatocellular carcinoma and two had cutaneous melanoma.

The CDR3 is 13 residues long. The V end lost 3 bases, the J end lost 2 bases, and 8 bases lay between the germline ends. The germline V gene has CDR1 MNHNS and CDR2 SASEGT. The protocol was immunoSEQ multiplex PCR, while the TCRdb copy is restricted to in-frame clones and leaves out a portion. The sample includes 20,000 to 25,000 clones, 70% to 90% of them seen just once. This TCR was recovered from an adult with an advanced solid tumor such as melanoma, head and neck, liver or kidney cancer. Sequenced here: CD4+ or CD8+ T cells sorted from blood, sampled in a trial of the OX40 agonist ivuxolimab. V is TRBV6-1 and J is TRBJ2-7; D unresolved. The CDR3 loop is CASSEGLPYEQYF. In nucleotides, the CDR3 is TGTGCCAGCAGTGAGGGGTTGCCCTACGAGCAGTACTTC.